The rows below give T cell receptor beta chains drawn from one sample of a study of radiotherapy plus CTLA-4 blockade in lung cancer. The method was immunoSEQ multiplex PCR; TCRdb's version includes in-frame clones alone and lacks a portion of them. The table lists about 12,000 clones, around 84% of them singletons. The material was peripheral blood, obtained from a patient treated with radiotherapy plus ipilimumab. The receptors were gathered from a human donor with non-small cell lung cancer that progressed on radiotherapy plus ipilimumab. Both conserved end residues are part of each CDR3. Each record gives: CDR3 length, clone size, J gene, V gene, D gene, CDR3 protein, CDR3 DNA. A D gene is named only where the DNA matches it firmly. Clone sizes are given selectively: once, few, many, or a class where the clone is expanded.

>16|few|TRBJ2-3|TRBV7-2|TRBD2
CASSSPPGGAADTQYF
TGTGCCAGCAGCTCACCTCCCGGGGGGGCGGCAGATACGCAGTATTTT
>15|-|TRBJ2-7|TRBV5-5|-
CASSSGPSHSYEQYF
TGTGCCAGCAGCTCCGGCCCCAGTCACTCCTACGAGCAGTACTTC
>13|-|TRBJ1-5|TRBV2|-
CASRVDPSQPQHF
TGTGCCAGCAGGGTGGACCCCAGTCAGCCCCAGCATTTT
>14|once|TRBJ2-7|TRBV5-1|TRBD1
CASSSGTGGYEQYF
TGCGCCAGCAGCTCCGGGACAGGGGGCTACGAGCAGTACTTC
>13|-|TRBJ2-2|TRBV19|-
CASSLEWSGELFF
TGTGCCAGTAGTTTAGAGTGGTCCGGGGAGCTGTTTTTT
>16|-|TRBJ1-4|TRBV6-5|TRBD1
CASSYGTGERNEKLFF
TGTGCCAGCAGTTACGGGACAGGGGAAAGAAATGAAAAACTGTTTTTT
>16|-|TRBJ2-7|TRBV13|-
CASSPPAGVGDYEQYF
TGTGCCAGCAGCCCCCCCGCAGGGGTCGGGGACTACGAGCAGTACTTC
>16|-|TRBJ2-2|TRBV6-6|TRBD2
CASSTGLAGRTGELFF
TGTGCCAGCAGTACCGGACTAGCGGGACGGACCGGGGAGCTGTTTTTT
>14|once|TRBJ2-3|TRBV18|-
CASSPRGGTDTQYF
TGTGCCAGCTCACCAAGGGGGGGCACAGATACGCAGTATTTT
>17|-|TRBJ2-2|TRBV4-1|-
CASSQSGDRVATGELFF
TGCGCCAGCAGCCAATCGGGAGACAGGGTGGCCACCGGGGAGCTGTTTTTT
>17|-|TRBJ2-3|TRBV5-4|TRBD2
CASSSTLAGGVTDTQYF
TGTGCCAGCAGCTCCACCCTAGCGGGGGGGGTCACAGATACGCAGTATTTT